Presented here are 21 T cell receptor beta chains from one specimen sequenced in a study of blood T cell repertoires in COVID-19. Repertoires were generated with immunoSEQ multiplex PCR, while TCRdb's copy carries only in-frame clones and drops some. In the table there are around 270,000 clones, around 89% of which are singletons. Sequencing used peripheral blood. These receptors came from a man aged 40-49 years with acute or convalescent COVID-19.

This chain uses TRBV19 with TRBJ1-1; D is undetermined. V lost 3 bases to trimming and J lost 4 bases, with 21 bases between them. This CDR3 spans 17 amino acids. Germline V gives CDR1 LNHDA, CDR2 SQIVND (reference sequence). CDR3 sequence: CASSIGLLIASGTEAFF. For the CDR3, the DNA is TGTGCCAGTAGTATCGGACTTTTAATAGCAAGCGGCACTGAAGCTTTCTTT.

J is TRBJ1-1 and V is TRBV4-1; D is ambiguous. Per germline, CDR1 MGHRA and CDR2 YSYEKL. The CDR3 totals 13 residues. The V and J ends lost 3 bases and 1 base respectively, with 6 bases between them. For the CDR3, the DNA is TGCGCCAGCAGCCATGGGCCGAACACTGAAGCTTTCTTT. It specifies CASSHGPNTEAFF.

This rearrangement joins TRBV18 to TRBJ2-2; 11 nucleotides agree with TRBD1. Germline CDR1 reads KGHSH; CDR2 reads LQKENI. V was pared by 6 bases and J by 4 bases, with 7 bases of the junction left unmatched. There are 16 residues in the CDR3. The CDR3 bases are TGTGCCAGCTCCCACACCGGGACAGGGGGCACCGGGGAGCTGTTTTTT. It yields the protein CASSHTGTGGTGELFF.

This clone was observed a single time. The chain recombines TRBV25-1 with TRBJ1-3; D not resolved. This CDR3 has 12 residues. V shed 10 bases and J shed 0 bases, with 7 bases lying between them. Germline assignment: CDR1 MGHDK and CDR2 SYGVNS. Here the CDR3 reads CATLSSGNTIYF. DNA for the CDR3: TGTGCCACCCTGAGCTCTGGAAACACCATATATTTT.

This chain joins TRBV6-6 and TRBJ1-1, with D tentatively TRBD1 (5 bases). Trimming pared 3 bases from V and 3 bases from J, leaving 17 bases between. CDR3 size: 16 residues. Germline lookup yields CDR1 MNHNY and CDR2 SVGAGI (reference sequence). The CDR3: CASSYGGVGEDTEAFF. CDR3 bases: TGTGCCAGCAGTTATGGAGGGGTGGGGGAGGACACTGAAGCTTTCTTT.

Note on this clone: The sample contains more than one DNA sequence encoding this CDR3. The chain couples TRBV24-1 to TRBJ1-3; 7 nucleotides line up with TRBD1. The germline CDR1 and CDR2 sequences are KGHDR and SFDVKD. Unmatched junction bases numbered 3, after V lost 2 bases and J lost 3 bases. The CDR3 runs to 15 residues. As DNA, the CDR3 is TGTGCCACCAGTGATTCACAGGGGAGTGGAAACACCATATATTTT. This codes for CATSDSQGSGNTIYF.

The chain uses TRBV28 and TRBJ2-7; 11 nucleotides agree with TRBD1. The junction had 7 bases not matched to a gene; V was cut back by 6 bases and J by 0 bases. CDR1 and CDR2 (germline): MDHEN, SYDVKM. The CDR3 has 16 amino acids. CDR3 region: CASRFGQGASSYEQYF. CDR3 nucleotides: TGTGCCAGCAGGTTCGGACAGGGGGCGAGCTCCTACGAGCAGTACTTC. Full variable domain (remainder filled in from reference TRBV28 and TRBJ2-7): DVKVTQSSRYLVKRTGEKVFLECVQDMDHENMFWYRQDPGLGLRLIYFSYDVKMKEKGDIPEGYSVSREKKERFSLILESASTNQTSMYLCASRFGQGASSYEQYFGPGTRLTVT.

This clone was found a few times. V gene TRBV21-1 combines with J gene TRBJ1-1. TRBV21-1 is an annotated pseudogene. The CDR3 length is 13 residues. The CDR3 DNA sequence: TGTGCCAGCAGCAAACCGGGGAACACTGAAGCTTTCTTT. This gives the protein CASSKPGNTEAFF.

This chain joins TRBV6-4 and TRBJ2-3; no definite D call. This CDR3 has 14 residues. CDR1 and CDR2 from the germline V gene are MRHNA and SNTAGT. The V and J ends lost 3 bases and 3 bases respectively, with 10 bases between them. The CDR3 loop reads CASSEASFTDTQYF. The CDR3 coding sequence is TGTGCCAGCAGTGAGGCTAGTTTTACAGATACGCAGTATTTT.

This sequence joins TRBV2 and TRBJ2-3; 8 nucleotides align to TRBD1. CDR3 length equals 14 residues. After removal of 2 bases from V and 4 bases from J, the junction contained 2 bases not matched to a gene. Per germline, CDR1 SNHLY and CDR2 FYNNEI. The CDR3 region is CASSENRGSDTQYF. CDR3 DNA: TGTGCCAGCAGTGAAAACAGGGGGTCAGATACGCAGTATTTT.

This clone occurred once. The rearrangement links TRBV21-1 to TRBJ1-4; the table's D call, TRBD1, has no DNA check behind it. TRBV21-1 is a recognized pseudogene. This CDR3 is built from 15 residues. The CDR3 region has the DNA TGTGCCAGCAGAACAACAGGGATTCTTTTCGAAAAACTGTTTTTT. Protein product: CASRTTGILFEKLFF.

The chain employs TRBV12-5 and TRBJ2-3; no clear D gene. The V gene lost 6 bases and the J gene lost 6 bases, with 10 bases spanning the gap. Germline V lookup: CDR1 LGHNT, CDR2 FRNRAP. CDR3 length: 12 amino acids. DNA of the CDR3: TGTGCTAGTGGCCTTCACGGGGATACGCAGTATTTT. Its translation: CASGLHGDTQYF.

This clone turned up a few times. The CDR3 is CASSDGQISTDTQYF. The CDR3 DNA reads as TGTGCCAGCAGCGATGGACAGATAAGCACAGATACGCAGTATTTT. The chain joins TRBV3-1 (or the pseudogene TRBV3-2) to TRBJ2-3; TRBD1 is a possible D gene (6 bases). Germline V gene sequence: CDR1 LGHDT, CDR2 YNNKEL (reference sequence). This CDR3 comprises 15 residues. V lost 5 bases, J lost 0 bases, and 12 bases lay in between.

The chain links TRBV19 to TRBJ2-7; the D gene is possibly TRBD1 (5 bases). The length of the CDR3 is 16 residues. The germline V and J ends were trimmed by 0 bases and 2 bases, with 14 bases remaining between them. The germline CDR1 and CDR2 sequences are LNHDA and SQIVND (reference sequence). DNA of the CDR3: TGTGCCAGTAGTATAGATCCAACAGGTTCTGCCTACGAGCAGTACTTC. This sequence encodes CASSIDPTGSAYEQYF.

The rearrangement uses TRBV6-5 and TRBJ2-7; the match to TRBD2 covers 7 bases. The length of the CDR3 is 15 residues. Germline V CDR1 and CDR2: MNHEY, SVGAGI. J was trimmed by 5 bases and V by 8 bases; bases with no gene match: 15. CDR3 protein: CASGWRAGEGHEQYF. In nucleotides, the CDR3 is TGTGCCAGCGGCTGGCGGGCTGGGGAGGGTCACGAGCAGTACTTC.

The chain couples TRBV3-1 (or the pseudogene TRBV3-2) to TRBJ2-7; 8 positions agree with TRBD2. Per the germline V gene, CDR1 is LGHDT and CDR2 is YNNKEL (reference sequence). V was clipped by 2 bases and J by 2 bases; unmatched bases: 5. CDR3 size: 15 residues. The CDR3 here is CASSQRGGSTYEQYF. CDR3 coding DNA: TGTGCCAGCAGCCAACGGGGGGGCTCTACCTACGAGCAGTACTTC.

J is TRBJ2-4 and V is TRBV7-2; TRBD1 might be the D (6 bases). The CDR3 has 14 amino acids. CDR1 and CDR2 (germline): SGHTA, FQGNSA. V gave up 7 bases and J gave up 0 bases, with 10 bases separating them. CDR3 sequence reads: CASKEGVAKNIQYF. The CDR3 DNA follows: TGTGCCAGCAAAGAGGGGGTAGCCAAAAACATTCAGTACTTC.

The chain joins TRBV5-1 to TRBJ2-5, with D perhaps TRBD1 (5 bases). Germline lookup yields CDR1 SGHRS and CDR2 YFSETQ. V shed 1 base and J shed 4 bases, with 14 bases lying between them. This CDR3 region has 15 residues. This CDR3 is CASSLTGTSAETQYF. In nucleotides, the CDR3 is TGCGCCAGCAGCTTGACAGGTACCTCGGCAGAGACCCAGTACTTC.

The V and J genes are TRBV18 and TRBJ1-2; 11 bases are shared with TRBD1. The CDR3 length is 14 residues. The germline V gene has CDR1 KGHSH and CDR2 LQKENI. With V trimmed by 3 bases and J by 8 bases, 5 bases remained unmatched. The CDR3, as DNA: TGTGCCAGCTCACCCGGACAGGGGGCGAGGGGCTACACCTTC. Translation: CASSPGQGARGYTF.

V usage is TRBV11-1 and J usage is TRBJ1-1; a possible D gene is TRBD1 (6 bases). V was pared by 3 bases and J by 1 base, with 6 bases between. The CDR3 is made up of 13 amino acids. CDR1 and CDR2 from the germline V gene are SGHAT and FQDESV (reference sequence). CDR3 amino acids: CASSLGQNTEAFF. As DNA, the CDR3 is TGTGCCAGCAGCTTGGGACAGAACACTGAAGCTTTCTTT. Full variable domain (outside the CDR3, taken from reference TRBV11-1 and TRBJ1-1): EAEVAQSPRYKITEKSQAVAFWCDPISGHATLYWYRQILGQGPELLVQFQDESVVDDSQLPKDRFSAERLKGVDSTLKIQPAELGDSAMYLCASSLGQNTEAFFGQGTRLTVV.

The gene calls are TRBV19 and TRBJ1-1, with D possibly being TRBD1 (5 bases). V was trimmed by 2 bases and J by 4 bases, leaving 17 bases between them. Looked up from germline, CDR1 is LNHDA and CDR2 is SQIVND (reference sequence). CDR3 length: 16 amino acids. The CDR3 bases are TGTGCCAGTAGTATAATCGTTGGGGTAAGGGGCACTGAAGCTTTCTTT. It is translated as CASSIIVGVRGTEAFF.